Below, 10 T cell receptor beta chains from the same sample are listed, as sequenced in a study of blood T cells in healthy people across ages. Sample-barcoded 5' priming and a J-beta primer mix drove a second PCR of about 7 to 11 cycles. TCRdb re-derived calls from the 5' RACE reads in MiXCR, one entry per CDR3 protein. The sample includes approximately 960,000 distinct CDR3 sequences, 25% to 35% of them seen just once. These records were also assigned to another study, of T cells of mothers and their children.

Input material: blood. The receptors here all came from a middle-aged woman in good health.

With respect to this clonotype: Given a much more abundant clone one base away, this may be a read error. This rearrangement joins TRBV5-1 to TRBJ1-2; D gene ambiguous. This CDR3 is built from 15 residues. V was shortened by 1 base and J by 0 bases, with 10 bases between the two germline ends. Germline CDR1 and CDR2: SGHRS and YFSETQ. This CDR3 reads CASSLRSEPNYGYTF. Here the CDR3 DNA reads TGCGCCAGCAGCTTGAGGTCAGAACCTAACTATGGCTACACCTTC.

The V gene is TRBV7-2, the J gene TRBJ2-4; possible D gene TRBD2, 5 bases. The DNA end lines up better with TRBJ2-7; the J call may be wrong. The CDR3 is made up of 16 amino acids. Germline-derived CDR1 and CDR2 are SGHTA and FQGNSA. The CDR3 nucleotides read TGTGCCAGCAGCTTAATGATCTCGCGCGAGAGGGACGAGCAGTACTTC. It specifies CASSLMISRERDEQYF.

Notes on this clonotype: An end of the junction does not agree with germline; a read error may underlie this. V and J are TRBV7-3 and TRBJ2-2, with D possibly called TRBD1 or TRBD2 (6 bases each). The CDR3 length is 15 residues. Germline CDR1 and CDR2: SGHTA and FQGTGA. The CDR3 bases are TGTGCCAGCAGAAACCAAGGGGGGCCCACCGGAGAGCTGTTTTTT. Translating it yields CASRNQGGPTGELFF.

In the case of this clonotype: At one end the junction does not follow the germline gene, possibly because of a read error. The chain is built from TRBV7-3 and TRBJ1-6; maybe TRBD1 (5 bases). This CDR3 is built from 15 residues. Germline V lookup: CDR1 SGHTA, CDR2 FQGTGA. The CDR3 region is CASSLQGLDNSPRHF. The CDR3 nucleotides are TGTGCCAGCAGCTTACAGGGCCTCGATAATTCACCCCGCCACTTT.

This sequence joins TRBV5-1 and TRBJ2-7; D gene unclear. The CDR3 runs to 14 residues. Germline loops: CDR1 SGHRS, CDR2 YFSETQ. Between the trimmed V and J ends, which lost 7 bases and 1 base, there was a span of 15 bases. The CDR3 region has the DNA TGCGCCAGCTCAAACATAAACCCTTCCTACGAGCAGTACTTC. Its translation: CASSNINPSYEQYF.

This clonotype was detected a few times. The rearrangement links TRBV3-1 to TRBJ1-2; D is undetermined. Germline loops: CDR1 LGHDT, CDR2 YNNKEL (reference sequence). Trimming took off 1 base at V and 3 bases at J, with 12 bases between the two ends. The CDR3 is 15 amino acids. The DNA for the CDR3 is TGTGCCAGCAGCCAAGCCTCACTGGGCGACTATGGCTACACCTTC. Amino acids: CASSQASLGDYGYTF. The full variable domain, in which reference TRBV3-1 and TRBJ1-2 provide the parts outside the CDR3, is DTAVSQTPKYLVTQMGNDKSIKCEQNLGHDTMYWYKQDSKKFLKIMFSYNNKELIINETVPNRFSPKSPDKAHLNLHINSLELGDSAVYFCASSQASLGDYGYTFGSGTRLTVV.

This clonotype was found many times. A read error is possible here, since a much larger clone lies one base away. This chain links TRBV6-5 with TRBJ1-2; maybe TRBD1 (6 bases). The CDR3 extends over 15 amino acids. From germline, CDR1 is MNHEY and CDR2 SVGAGI. The CDR3 sequence is CASSYFQGSNYGDTF. In DNA, the CDR3 is TGTGCCAGCAGTTACTTCCAGGGGAGTAACTATGGCGACACCTTC.

The V call is TRBV2, the J call TRBJ1-1; D gene uncertain. The CDR3 has 13 residues. CDR1 SNHLY and CDR2 FYNNEI come from the germline V gene. Trimming cost V 0 bases and J 4 bases, with 6 bases left between them. DNA of the CDR3: TGTGCCAGCAGTGAAGCGATTACCACTGAAGCTTTCTTT. The encoded protein is CASSEAITTEAFF.

This chain uses TRBV7-2 with TRBJ1-2; 9 bases are a match to TRBD1. Looked up from germline, CDR1 is SGHTA and CDR2 is FQGNSA. The CDR3 runs to 15 residues. The V and J ends lost 5 bases and 2 bases, in that order; junction bases with no gene match: 6. Here the CDR3 reads CASSLRQGENYGYTF. The CDR3, as DNA: TGTGCCAGCAGCCTGAGACAGGGGGAAAACTATGGCTACACCTTC.

This chain uses TRBV7-3 with TRBJ2-1, with 8 bases fitting TRBD2. Germline trimming cut 0 bases from V and 10 bases from J; bases unmatched to any gene: 8. Germline V gene lookup returns CDR1 SGHTA and CDR2 FQGTGA. CDR3 length: 15 amino acids. The CDR3 loop is CASSLTGGLEDEQFF. In DNA form, the CDR3 reads TGTGCCAGCAGCTTAACGGGGGGACTAGAAGACGAGCAGTTCTTC.